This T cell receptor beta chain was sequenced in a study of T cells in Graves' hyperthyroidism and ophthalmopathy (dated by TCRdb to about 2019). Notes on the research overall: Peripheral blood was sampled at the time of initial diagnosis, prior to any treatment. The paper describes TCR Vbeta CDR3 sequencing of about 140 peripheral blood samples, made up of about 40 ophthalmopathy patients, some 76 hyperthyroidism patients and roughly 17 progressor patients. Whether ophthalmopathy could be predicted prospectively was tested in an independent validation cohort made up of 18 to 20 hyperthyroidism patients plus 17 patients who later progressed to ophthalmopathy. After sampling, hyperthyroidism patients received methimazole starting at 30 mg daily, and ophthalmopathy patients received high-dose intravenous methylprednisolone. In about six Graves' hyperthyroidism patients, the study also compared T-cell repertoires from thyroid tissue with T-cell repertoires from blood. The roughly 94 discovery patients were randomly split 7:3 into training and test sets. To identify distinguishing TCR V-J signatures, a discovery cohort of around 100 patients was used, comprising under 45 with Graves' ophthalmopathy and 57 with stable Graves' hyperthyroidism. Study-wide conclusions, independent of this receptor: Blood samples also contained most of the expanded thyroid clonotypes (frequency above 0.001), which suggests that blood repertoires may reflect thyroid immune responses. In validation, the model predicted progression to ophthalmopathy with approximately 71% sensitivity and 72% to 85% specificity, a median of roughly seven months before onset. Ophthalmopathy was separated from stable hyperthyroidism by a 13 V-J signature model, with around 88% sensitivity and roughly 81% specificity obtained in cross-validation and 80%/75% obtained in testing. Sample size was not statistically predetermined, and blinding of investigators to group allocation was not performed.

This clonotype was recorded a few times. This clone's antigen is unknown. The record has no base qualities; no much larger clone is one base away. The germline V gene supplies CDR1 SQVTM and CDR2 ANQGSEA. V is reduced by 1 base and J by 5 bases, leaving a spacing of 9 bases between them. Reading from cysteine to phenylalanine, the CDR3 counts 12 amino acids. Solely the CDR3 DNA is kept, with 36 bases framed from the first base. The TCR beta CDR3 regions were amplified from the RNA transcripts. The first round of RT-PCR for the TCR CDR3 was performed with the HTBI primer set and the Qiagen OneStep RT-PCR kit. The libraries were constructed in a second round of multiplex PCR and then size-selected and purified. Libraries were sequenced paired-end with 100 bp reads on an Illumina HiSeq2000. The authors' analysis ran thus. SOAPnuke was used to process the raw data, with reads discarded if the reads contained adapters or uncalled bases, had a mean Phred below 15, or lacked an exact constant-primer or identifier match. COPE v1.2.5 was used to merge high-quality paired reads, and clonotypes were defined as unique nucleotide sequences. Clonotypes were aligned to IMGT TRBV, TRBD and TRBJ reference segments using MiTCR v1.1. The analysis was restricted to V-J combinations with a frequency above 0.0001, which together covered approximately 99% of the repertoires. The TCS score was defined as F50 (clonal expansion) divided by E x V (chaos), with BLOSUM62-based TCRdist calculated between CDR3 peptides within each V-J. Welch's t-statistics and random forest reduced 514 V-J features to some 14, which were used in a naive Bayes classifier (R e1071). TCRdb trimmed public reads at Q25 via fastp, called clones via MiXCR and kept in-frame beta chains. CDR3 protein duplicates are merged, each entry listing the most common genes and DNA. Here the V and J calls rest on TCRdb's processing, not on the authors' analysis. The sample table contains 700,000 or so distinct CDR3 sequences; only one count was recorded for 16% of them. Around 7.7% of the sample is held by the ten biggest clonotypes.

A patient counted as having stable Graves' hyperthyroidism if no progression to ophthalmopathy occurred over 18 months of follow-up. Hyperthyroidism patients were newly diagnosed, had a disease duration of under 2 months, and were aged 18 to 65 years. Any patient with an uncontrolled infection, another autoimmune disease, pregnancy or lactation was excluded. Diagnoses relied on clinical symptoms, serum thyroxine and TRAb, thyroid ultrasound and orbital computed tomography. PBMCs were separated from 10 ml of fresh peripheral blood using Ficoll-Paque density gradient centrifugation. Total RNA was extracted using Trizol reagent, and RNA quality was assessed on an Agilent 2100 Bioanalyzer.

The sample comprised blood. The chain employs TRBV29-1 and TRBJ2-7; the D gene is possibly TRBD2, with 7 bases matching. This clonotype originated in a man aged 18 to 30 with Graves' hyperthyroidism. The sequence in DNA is TGCAGCGTTGAAGGAGGGGGGGACGAGCAGTACTTC. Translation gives CSVEGGGDEQYF.